This entry features one T cell receptor beta chain sequence. The data were obtained in a study of cytomegalovirus exposure and HLA in healthy donors. The method was immunoSEQ multiplex PCR; TCRdb's version includes in-frame clones alone and lacks a portion of them. The table has a few hundred thousand clones, roughly 85% seen once; the top ten hold 1%. This CDR3 is 13 amino acids long. V was pared by 8 bases and J by 4 bases, with 5 bases of the junction left unmatched. In germline, CDR1 is MNHNS, CDR2 SASEGT. This rearrangement joins TRBV6-1 to TRBJ1-5, with TRBD1 identical over 7 bases. The sequencing input was PBMCs. The sequence came from a woman under 30 in good health and CMV-seronegative. In nucleotides, the CDR3 is TGTGCCAGCCGAAACAGGGGTAATCAGCCCCAGCATTTT. Translating gives CASRNRGNQPQHF.